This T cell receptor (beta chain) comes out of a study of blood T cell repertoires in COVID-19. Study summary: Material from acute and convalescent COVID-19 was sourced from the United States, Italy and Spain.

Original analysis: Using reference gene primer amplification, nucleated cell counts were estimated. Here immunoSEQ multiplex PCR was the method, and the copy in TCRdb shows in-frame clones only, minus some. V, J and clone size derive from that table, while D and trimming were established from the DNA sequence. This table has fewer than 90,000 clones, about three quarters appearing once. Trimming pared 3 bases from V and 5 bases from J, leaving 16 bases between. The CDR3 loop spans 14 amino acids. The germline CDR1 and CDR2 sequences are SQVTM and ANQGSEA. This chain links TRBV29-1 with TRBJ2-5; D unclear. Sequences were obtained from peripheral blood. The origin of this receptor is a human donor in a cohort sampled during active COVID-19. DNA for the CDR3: TGCAGCGTTGAGGGCTGGGCAGTCCAGGAGACCCAGTACTTC. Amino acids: CSVEGWAVQETQYF. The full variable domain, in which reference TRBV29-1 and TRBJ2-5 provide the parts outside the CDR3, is SAVISQKPSRDICQRGTSLTIQCQVDSQVTMMFWYRQQPGQSLTLIATANQGSEATYESGFVIDKFPISRPNLTFSTLTVSNMSPEDSSIYLCSVEGWAVQETQYFGPGTRLLVL.